The 25 T cell receptor beta chains below were found in one sample sequenced in a study of control samples from healthy donors and cancer patients. The data were produced by immunoSEQ multiplex PCR, yet TCRdb's version contains in-frame clones alone and is incomplete. Of some 150,000 clones listed, 93% are singletons. The sequencing sample was made of blood. The receptor set was obtained from a man in his fifties or sixties in good health.

The chain carries TRBV6-6 and TRBJ2-1; 10 bases are shared with TRBD1. This CDR3 is 16 amino acids long. V lost 2 bases and J lost 5; bases outside the gene matches: 6. CDR1 MNHNY and CDR2 SVGAGI come from the germline V gene (reference sequence). The CDR3 nucleotides are TGTGCCAGCAGTTACCCTGACAGGGGGCTCCACAATGAGCAGTTCTTC. Amino acids: CASSYPDRGLHNEQFF.

The V gene is TRBV5-5, the J gene TRBJ1-4; D is ambiguous. The germline V and J ends were trimmed by 6 bases and 7 bases, with 10 bases remaining between them. The CDR3 is 12 amino acids. Germline V gene lookup returns CDR1 SGHKS and CDR2 YYEKEE (reference sequence). The CDR3 is CASTVIGEKLFF. The CDR3 region has the DNA TGTGCCAGCACCGTGATAGGTGAAAAACTGTTTTTT.

J is TRBJ2-7 and V is TRBV6-1, with D perhaps assigned TRBD1 or TRBD2 (5 bases each). The CDR3 has 17 amino acids. CDR1 and CDR2 (germline): MNHNS, SASEGT. Between the trimmed V and J ends, which lost 0 bases and 1 base, there was a span of 16 bases. The CDR3 coding sequence is TGTGCCAGCAGTGAAGCCACCCCGGGAAGGACATCCTACGAGCAGTACTTC. Translation: CASSEATPGRTSYEQYF.

The rearrangement uses TRBV12-3 or TRBV12-4 and TRBJ1-2; D gene uncertain. Trimming shortened V by 3 bases and J by 14 bases, and 13 bases separated the two germline ends. This CDR3 region has 11 residues. In DNA, the CDR3 is TGTGCCAGCAGTTTGGGTAGGATAATAACCTTC. This gives the protein CASSLGRIITF.

The rearrangement uses TRBV7-9 and TRBJ1-1; 9 bases agree with TRBD1. J gave up 1 base and V 5 bases, and 8 bases lay outside the gene matches. The CDR3 extends over 16 amino acids. CDR1 SEHNR and CDR2 FQNEAQ come from the germline V gene (reference sequence). DNA of the CDR3: TGTGCCAGCAGCCCAACAGGGGGCTTTGCGAACACTGAAGCTTTCTTT. This sequence encodes CASSPTGGFANTEAFF.

The gene calls are TRBV28 and TRBJ1-1, with a weak D call TRBD1 (6 bases). From germline, CDR1 is MDHEN and CDR2 SYDVKM. V lost 6 bases and J 5 bases, leaving 16 bases between the germline ends. This CDR3 has 14 residues. The CDR3 coding sequence is TGTGCCAGCAGGGCCACAGGGTGGGGGACTGAAGCTTTCTTT. Residues: CASRATGWGTEAFF.

V gene TRBV21-1 combines with J gene TRBJ2-7; the D call TRBD2 from the table was never checked on the DNA. TRBV21-1 is classified as a pseudogene. CDR3 length: 17 residues. CDR3 bases: TGTGCCAGCAGCACCCCACAGGGGGCTAGCGGGAGCCACGAGCAGTACTTC. Its translation: CASSTPQGASGSHEQYF.

The chain has TRBV18 and TRBJ2-4; D gene unclear. CDR3 length: 15 residues. CDR1 and CDR2 from the germline V gene are KGHSH and LQKENI. V lost 4 bases, J lost 1 base, and 11 bases lay in between. The chain's CDR3 is CASSRPSGAKNIQYF. CDR3 DNA: TGTGCCAGCTCACGACCTTCCGGGGCCAAAAACATTCAGTACTTC.

V usage is TRBV7-8 and J usage is TRBJ2-3; 7 bases are a match to TRBD2. V was pared by 2 bases and J by 3 bases, with 2 bases of the junction left unmatched. This CDR3 has 14 residues. Germline lookup yields CDR1 SGHVS and CDR2 FQNEAQ. The CDR3 loop is CASSLYGRTDTQYF. In DNA, the CDR3 is TGTGCCAGCAGCTTATACGGGAGGACAGATACGCAGTATTTT.

The rearrangement joins TRBV11-2 to TRBJ2-7; D not certain. This CDR3 comprises 12 residues. Trimming pared 1 base from V and 4 bases from J, leaving 5 bases between. Germline CDR1 and CDR2: SGHAT and FQNNGV. CDR3 nucleotides: TGTGCCAGCAGCTTAGGCAGATACGAGCAGTACTTC. The encoded protein is CASSLGRYEQYF.

The sample holds one count of this clone. This chain connects TRBV18 to TRBJ2-7; possibly TRBD2 for D (5 bases). Germline V lookup: CDR1 KGHSH, CDR2 LQKENI. The CDR3 totals 16 residues. Trimming shortened V by 3 bases and J by 0 bases, and 15 bases separated the two germline ends. CDR3 nucleotide sequence: TGTGCCAGCTCACCTGTTCCGGGAAAAAGCTCCTACGAGCAGTACTTC. The encoded protein is CASSPVPGKSSYEQYF.

V is TRBV5-1 and J is TRBJ1-1; the match to TRBD1 covers 12 bases. This CDR3 is built from 16 residues. CDR1 and CDR2 (germline): SGHRS, YFSETQ. After removal of 0 bases from V and 6 bases from J, the junction contained 6 bases not matched to a gene. In DNA, the CDR3 is TGCGCCAGCAGCTTGGCCGGGACAGGGGGCGTCCCTGAAGCTTTCTTT. Encoded protein: CASSLAGTGGVPEAFF. The full variable domain, in which reference TRBV5-1 and TRBJ1-1 provide the parts outside the CDR3, is KAGVTQTPRYLIKTRGQQVTLSCSPISGHRSVSWYQQTPGQGLQFLFEYFSETQRNKGNFPGRFSGRQFSNSRSEMNVSTLELGDSALYLCASSLAGTGGVPEAFFGQGTRLTVV.

The V call is TRBV6-5, the J call TRBJ2-7, with 12 bases identical to TRBD2. The CDR3 runs 14 residues. Trimming at V came to 6 bases and at J to 9 bases, leaving 9 bases not matched to a gene. CDR1 is MNHEY, CDR2 SVGAGI, per germline. CDR3 DNA sequence: TGTGCCAGCAGCCAACCCGGACTAGCGGGAATGCAGTACTTC. Translation: CASSQPGLAGMQYF.

The chain carries TRBV7-2 and TRBJ1-1; D call uncertain. V lost 2 bases, J lost 1 base, and 5 bases lay in between. The length of the CDR3 is 13 residues. The V gene's germline CDR1 is SGHTA and CDR2 FQGNSA. The CDR3 bases are TGTGCCAGCAGCTTAATGAGGAACACTGAAGCTTTCTTT. Protein sequence: CASSLMRNTEAFF.

In the case of this clone: This CDR3 is also generated by other DNA sequences in the sample. V usage is TRBV9 and J usage is TRBJ1-5; possible D gene TRBD1, 5 bases. The CDR3 totals 14 residues. The germline V gene encodes CDR1 SGDLS and CDR2 YYNGEE. V lost 0 bases to trimming and J lost 4 bases, with 8 bases between them. The CDR3 DNA is TGTGCCAGCAGCGTAGGCCAGGGTAATCAGCCCCAGCATTTT. Its translation: CASSVGQGNQPQHF.

The genes are TRBV15 and TRBJ1-6; 7 bases map to TRBD1. J was trimmed by 6 bases and V by 6 bases; bases with no gene match: 5. The CDR3 covers 14 residues. The germline CDR1 and CDR2 sequences are LNHNV and YYDKDF (reference sequence). The CDR3 reads CATRKDRTNSPLHF. Written as DNA, the CDR3 is TGTGCCACCAGAAAGGACAGGACTAATTCACCCCTCCACTTT.

The V call is TRBV2, the J call TRBJ2-3; D is possibly TRBD1 (6 bases). V was clipped by 7 bases and J by 5 bases, with 19 bases between them. Germline CDR1 and CDR2: SNHLY and FYNNEI. CDR3 size: 15 residues. The CDR3 is CASTLYIGGKDTQYF. CDR3 in DNA: TGTGCCAGCACCCTCTACATAGGGGGAAAAGATACGCAGTATTTT.

This clone was counted between two and nine times. V and J are TRBV18 and TRBJ2-1; D gene uncertain. The germline V and J ends were trimmed by 2 bases and 6 bases, with 20 bases remaining between them. The CDR3 has 17 amino acids. Germline-derived CDR1 and CDR2 are KGHSH and LQKENI. The CDR3 DNA is TGTGCCAGCTCACCAGAAACCAGGACGGTCGTTATCAATGAGCAGTTCTTC. Amino acid sequence: CASSPETRTVVINEQFF.

This clone was counted between two and nine times. The rearrangement links TRBV6-5 to TRBJ1-1; D remains ambiguous. The CDR3 loop spans 15 amino acids. Trimming left V 5 bases short and J 0 bases short, with 13 bases between. CDR1 is MNHEY and CDR2 is SVGAGI in the germline V gene. This CDR3 reads CASSPFRSMNTEAFF. CDR3 in DNA: TGTGCCAGCAGTCCTTTCAGGAGCATGAACACTGAAGCTTTCTTT.

V gene TRBV10-2 combines with J gene TRBJ2-7; 9 bases agree with TRBD1. Germline CDR1 WSHSY, CDR2 SAAADI. V trimming: 7 bases; J trimming: 6 bases; junction bases outside the gene matches: 4. This CDR3 has 12 amino acids. The DNA for the CDR3 is TGCGCCAGCACGCCGGGACAGGGCGAGCAGTACTTC. Its translation is CASTPGQGEQYF.

V is TRBV7-8 and J is TRBJ2-5, with D unclear. The CDR3 runs to 13 residues. Trimming took 10 bases from V and 0 from J, leaving 12 bases between them. Germline V gene data show CDR1 as SGHVS and CDR2 as FQNEAQ. The CDR3 is CATLDGYQETQYF. The CDR3 DNA is TGTGCCACCTTAGACGGGTACCAAGAGACCCAGTACTTC.

This sequence joins TRBV28 and TRBJ2-5; 11 nucleotides match TRBD1. The CDR3 sequence is 19 residues long. The V gene's germline CDR1 is MDHEN and CDR2 SYDVKM. The J segment lost 4 bases and the V segment lost 6 bases, leaving 19 bases of the junction unmatched. The CDR3 bases are TGTGCCAGCAGCCCCCGGGACAGGGGGTTTGATCCCAGACTAGAGACCCAGTACTTC. Protein product: CASSPRDRGFDPRLETQYF.

The V and J genes are TRBV7-9 and TRBJ1-4, with D unresolved. This CDR3 contains 15 residues. Germline V gene lookup returns CDR1 SEHNR and CDR2 FQNEAQ (reference sequence). V shed 5 bases and J shed 3 bases, with 13 bases lying between them. CDR3 residues: CASSVDPGANEKLFF. CDR3 DNA sequence: TGTGCCAGCAGCGTTGACCCCGGTGCTAATGAAAAACTGTTTTTT.

V gene TRBV28 combines with J gene TRBJ1-4, with TRBD1 identical over 8 bases. There are 13 residues in the CDR3. The J segment lost 8 bases and the V segment lost 3 bases, leaving 2 bases of the junction unmatched. Germline CDR1 is MDHEN and CDR2 is SYDVKM. The CDR3 DNA reads as TGTGCCAGCAGTTTCAGGGGGCGGGAAAAACTGTTTTTT. It is translated as CASSFRGREKLFF.

The J gene is TRBJ1-2, the V gene TRBV7-8; no firm D call. V shed 4 bases and J shed 3 bases, with 6 bases lying between them. CDR3 length: 12 residues. The germline gives CDR1 SGHVS, CDR2 FQNEAQ. The CDR3 nucleotides are TGTGCCAGCAGCTCCATGGACTATGGCTACACCTTC. Translation gives CASSSMDYGYTF.